Listed here are 29 T cell receptor beta chains from one sample, sequenced in a study of cytomegalovirus exposure and HLA in healthy donors. The PCR employed 60 Vbeta primers together with 13 Jbeta primers. Sequencing used immunoSEQ multiplex PCR; TCRdb keeps in-frame clones, though not all of them. The sample carries about 93,000 clones, approximately 81% recorded once. Sequenced input: PBMCs. All receptors come from a woman aged 40-49 years in good health and CMV-seronegative.

The chain is built from TRBV7-2 and TRBJ2-1; D gene ambiguous. This CDR3 comprises 12 residues. CDR1 and CDR2 from the germline V gene are SGHTA and FQGNSA. The germline V and J ends were trimmed by 3 bases and 3 bases, with 3 bases remaining between them. The CDR3 DNA follows: TGTGCCAGCAGCTTCTTCTACAATGAGCAGTTCTTC. Its translation is CASSFFYNEQFF.

V and J are TRBV6-1 and TRBJ2-7; D remains unclear. Germline V gene sequence: CDR1 MNHNS, CDR2 SASEGT. Trimming pared 8 bases from V and 1 base from J, leaving 6 bases between. CDR3 length equals 11 residues. As DNA, the CDR3 is TGTGCCAGCGGCAGTTCCTACGAGCAGTACTTC. Residues: CASGSSYEQYF.

The gene calls are TRBV5-1 and TRBJ2-5; D perhaps matches TRBD2 (6 bases). V was clipped by 5 bases and J by 5 bases, with 13 bases between them. This CDR3 comprises 13 residues. CDR1 and CDR2 (germline): SGHRS, YFSETQ. The CDR3, as DNA: TGCGCCAGCAGTCGGCGGGACGGGGAGACCCAGTACTTC. It codes for CASSRRDGETQYF. Drawing the rest from reference TRBV5-1 and TRBJ2-5, the complete variable domain is KAGVTQTPRYLIKTRGQQVTLSCSPISGHRSVSWYQQTPGQGLQFLFEYFSETQRNKGNFPGRFSGRQFSNSRSEMNVSTLELGDSALYLCASSRRDGETQYFGPGTRLLVL.

CDR3 in DNA: TGTGCCAGCAGCCGGGGGAGGACTGAAGCTTTCTTT. Translated, it gives CASSRGRTEAFF. The chain uses TRBV7-9 and TRBJ1-1; D may be TRBD1 (5 bases). This CDR3 is 12 amino acids long. Per the germline V gene, CDR1 is SEHNR and CDR2 is FQNEAQ (reference sequence). Deletions cut 5 bases from V and 5 bases from J, with 9 bases between.

This chain joins TRBV28 and TRBJ1-5, with 9 bases lining up with TRBD1. Germline trimming cut 6 bases from V and 4 bases from J; bases unmatched to any gene: 7. This CDR3 region has 15 residues. In germline, CDR1 is MDHEN, CDR2 SYDVKM. The CDR3 DNA is TGTGCCAGCAGCAACAGGGGGCCGGGAAATCAGCCCCAGCATTTT. This translates into CASSNRGPGNQPQHF.

On this clone itself: The germline gene is not matched at one end of the junction; a read error may be the cause. The J gene is TRBJ2-6, the V gene TRBV28; D may be TRBD2 (6 bases). This CDR3 spans 15 amino acids. Germline CDR1 reads MDHEN; CDR2 reads SYDVKM. As DNA, the CDR3 is TGTGCCGGCAGTCGGGCGGGAACTGGGGCCAACGTCCTGACTTTC. Translated, it gives CAGSRAGTGANVLTF.

This chain connects TRBV11-2 to TRBJ2-7, with unresolved D. From germline, CDR1 is SGHAT and CDR2 FQNNGV. V shed 0 bases and J shed 6 bases, with 12 bases lying between them. The CDR3 covers 14 residues. CDR3 nucleotides: TGTGCCAGCAGCTTAGACGGGTTTCCGGGCGAGCAGTACTTC. This encodes CASSLDGFPGEQYF.

This chain uses TRBV27 with TRBJ2-1; the D gene is possibly TRBD1 (5 bases). Trimming removed 2 bases from V and 5 bases from J, with 7 bases in between. CDR1 is MNHEY and CDR2 is SMNVEV in the germline V gene (reference sequence). The CDR3 spans 13 residues. In nucleotides, the CDR3 is TGTGCCAGCAGTTTACAGGGCAACAATGAGCAGTTCTTC. This gives the protein CASSLQGNNEQFF.

The J gene is TRBJ2-7, the V gene TRBV6-1; 12 bases map to TRBD1. J lost 1 base, V lost 7 bases, and 5 bases had no gene match. Germline values: CDR1 MNHNS, CDR2 SASEGT. The CDR3 has 15 residues. The CDR3 protein is CASTWGQGASYEQYF. CDR3 DNA sequence: TGTGCCAGCACGTGGGGACAGGGGGCTTCCTACGAGCAGTACTTC.

This clone appeared a few times. The gene calls are TRBV14 and TRBJ2-1; 9 nucleotides match TRBD1. CDR3 length: 15 amino acids. V lost 4 bases, J lost 9 bases, and 10 bases stayed unmatched. CDR1 is SGHDN, CDR2 FVKESK, per germline. For the CDR3, the DNA is TGTGCCAGCAGCCCGACAGGGGGTAGTTTGGGTGAGCAGTTCTTC. Its protein product is CASSPTGGSLGEQFF.

This clone appeared once. This chain links TRBV29-1 with TRBJ2-1, with TRBD2 identical over 15 bases. The CDR3 runs 14 residues. The germline CDR1 and CDR2 sequences are SQVTM and ANQGSEA. J was trimmed by 10 bases and V by 4 bases; bases with no gene match: 5. CDR3 DNA: TGCAGCGTTGTCCCGGGACTAGCGGGAGGCGAGCAGTTCTTC. Translating it yields CSVVPGLAGGEQFF.

This sequence joins TRBV30 and TRBJ2-2; D may be TRBD2 (6 bases). Germline-derived CDR1 and CDR2 are GTSNPN and SVGIG (reference sequence). V was shortened by 0 bases and J by 6 bases, with 8 bases between the two germline ends. This CDR3 contains 13 residues. The chain's CDR3 is CAWSVRRAGELFF. CDR3 nucleotides: TGTGCCTGGAGTGTACGGAGGGCCGGGGAGCTGTTTTTT.

This clone was seen only once. The chain employs TRBV5-6 and TRBJ2-3; maybe TRBD2 (6 bases). V was clipped by 7 bases and J by 4 bases, with 19 bases between them. The length of the CDR3 is 15 residues. CDR1 is SGHDT and CDR2 is YYEEEE in the germline V gene. The CDR3 DNA is TGTGCCAGCTGCAAGGGGAGGTTGGGTTCAGATACGCAGTATTTT. Amino acid sequence: CASCKGRLGSDTQYF.

This clone was recorded only once. The gene calls are TRBV28 and TRBJ1-3; D uncertain. The CDR3 is 16 amino acids. V lost 1 base and J lost 2, with 12 bases in between. The V gene's germline CDR1 is MDHEN and CDR2 SYDVKM. CDR3 sequence: CASSLYTLRTGNTIYF. CDR3 bases: TGTGCCAGCAGTTTATACACCCTGAGGACTGGAAACACCATATATTTT.

The gene calls are TRBV30 and TRBJ1-1, with D hard to call. In germline, CDR1 is GTSNPN, CDR2 SVGIG (reference sequence). This CDR3 is built from 11 residues. V gave up 5 bases and J gave up 7 bases, with 11 bases separating them. This CDR3 reads CAWSTKREAFF. DNA for the CDR3: TGTGCCTGGTCTACAAAGCGTGAAGCTTTCTTT.

The chain joins TRBV11-2 to TRBJ2-1; no firm D call. Germline V gene lookup returns CDR1 SGHAT and CDR2 FQNNGV. This CDR3 is built from 13 residues. V was clipped by 7 bases and J by 5 bases, with 12 bases between them. CDR3 amino acids: CASNRVGNNEQFF. DNA for the CDR3: TGTGCCAGCAACCGGGTCGGAAACAATGAGCAGTTCTTC.

The V gene is TRBV5-1, the J gene TRBJ2-1; tentative D call: TRBD1 (7 bases). V shed 4 bases and J shed 4 bases, with 12 bases lying between them. CDR3 size: 14 residues. Germline CDR1 is SGHRS and CDR2 is YFSETQ. Here the CDR3 reads CASSAGQRYNEQFF. The DNA for the CDR3 is TGCGCCAGCAGCGCGGGACAGAGATACAATGAGCAGTTCTTC. The full variable domain, rest sourced from reference TRBV5-1 and TRBJ2-1, is KAGVTQTPRYLIKTRGQQVTLSCSPISGHRSVSWYQQTPGQGLQFLFEYFSETQRNKGNFPGRFSGRQFSNSRSEMNVSTLELGDSALYLCASSAGQRYNEQFFGPGTRLTVL.

The J gene is TRBJ1-2, the V gene TRBV15; D possibly corresponds to TRBD1 (5 bases). Germline values: CDR1 LNHNV, CDR2 YYDKDF (reference sequence). With 3 bases removed from V and 2 bases from J, the gap between germline ends came to 13 bases. This CDR3 has 15 amino acids. Here the CDR3 reads CATSRRARVNYGYTF. In DNA form, the CDR3 reads TGTGCCACCAGCAGGCGCGCCAGGGTGAACTATGGCTACACCTTC. Using reference TRBV15 and TRBJ1-2 for the parts outside the CDR3, the full variable domain is DAMVIQNPRYQVTQFGKPVTLSCSQTLNHNVMYWYQQKSSQAPKLLFHYYDKDFNNEADTPDNFQSRRPNTSFCFLDIRSPGLGDTAMYLCATSRRARVNYGYTFGSGTRLTVV.

The chain links TRBV27 to TRBJ2-4; 10 bases match TRBD1. The CDR3 covers 16 residues. V trimming: 6 bases; J trimming: 0 bases; junction bases outside the gene matches: 5. Germline V gene sequence: CDR1 MNHEY, CDR2 SMNVEV (reference sequence). The CDR3 nucleotides are TGTGCCAGCAGCCCGGGACAGGGGCTAGCCAAAAACATTCAGTACTTC. As protein: CASSPGQGLAKNIQYF.

The J gene is TRBJ1-2, the V gene TRBV6-5; D possibly corresponds to TRBD1 (5 bases). V gave up 6 bases and J gave up 7 bases, with 15 bases separating them. Germline CDR1 MNHEY, CDR2 SVGAGI. This CDR3 is built from 13 residues. Here the CDR3 reads CASRNGGGSGYTF. The CDR3 nucleotides are TGTGCCAGCAGAAATGGGGGGGGTTCTGGCTACACCTTC.

This clone turned up a few times. V and J are TRBV6-5 and TRBJ1-1, with D uncertain. The V gene lost 5 bases and the J gene lost 1 base, with 5 bases spanning the gap. Germline CDR1 MNHEY, CDR2 SVGAGI. The CDR3 runs to 12 residues. CDR3 bases: TGTGCCAGCAGTAGACAGAACACTGAAGCTTTCTTT. It encodes CASSRQNTEAFF.

The chain's CDR3 is CASSQGTAPLRDTEAFF. In DNA, the CDR3 is TGTGCCAGCAGCCAAGGGACAGCACCACTACGGGACACTGAAGCTTTCTTT. The V and J genes are TRBV7-6 and TRBJ1-1; 7 nucleotides match TRBD1. V lost 5 bases, J lost 3 bases, and 15 bases stayed unmatched. Germline lookup yields CDR1 SGHVS and CDR2 FNYEAQ. This CDR3 region has 17 residues.

V gene TRBV25-1 combines with J gene TRBJ1-2; TRBD1 matches at 7 bases. In germline, CDR1 is MGHDK, CDR2 SYGVNS. Losses at the gene ends were 8 bases for V and 3 bases for J; bases not matched to a gene: 3. This CDR3 spans 12 amino acids. The CDR3 DNA is TGTGCCAGCCGACAGGGAGACTATGGCTACACCTTC. Translating gives CASRQGDYGYTF.

This chain joins TRBV10-2 and TRBJ2-7, with D perhaps matching TRBD2 (6 bases). V was clipped by 10 bases and J by 3 bases, with 10 bases between them. The germline CDR1 and CDR2 sequences are WSHSY and SAAADI. This CDR3 is 11 amino acids long. This chain's CDR3 is CAIARGYEQYF. Here the CDR3 DNA reads TGCGCCATTGCGCGGGGCTACGAGCAGTACTTC.

This chain connects TRBV6-4 to TRBJ1-1; tentatively, D is TRBD1 (5 bases). CDR3 length equals 14 residues. Trimming removed 5 bases at V and 6 bases at J, with 16 bases between. Germline assignment: CDR1 MRHNA and CDR2 SNTAGT. The CDR3 DNA sequence: TGTGCCAGCAGTCCCCGCTGGGGGGGGGCTGAAGCTTTCTTT. Translating it yields CASSPRWGGAEAFF.

This chain links TRBV6-1 with TRBJ1-1; the D gene is possibly TRBD1 (6 bases). Germline-derived CDR1 and CDR2 are MNHNS and SASEGT. The V end lost 4 bases, the J end lost 4 bases, and 13 bases lay between the germline ends. The CDR3 is 14 amino acids. The CDR3 coding sequence is TGTGCCAGCAGTGCATCCAGAGGGGGCACTGAAGCTTTCTTT. Protein: CASSASRGGTEAFF.

This clone was observed a handful of times. The chain carries TRBV12-5 and TRBJ2-3; weak D call: TRBD1 (5 bases). CDR1 and CDR2 from the germline V gene are LGHNT and FRNRAP. The V end lost 3 bases, the J end lost 0 bases, and 7 bases lay between the germline ends. The CDR3 is made up of 14 amino acids. The CDR3 bases are TGTGCTAGTGGTTTAGGGGTAAGCACAGATACGCAGTATTTT. This encodes CASGLGVSTDTQYF. Full variable domain (outside the CDR3, taken from reference TRBV12-5 and TRBJ2-3): DARVTQTPRHKVTEMGQEVTMRCQPILGHNTVFWYRQTMMQGLELLAYFRNRAPLDDSGMPKDRFSAEMPDATLATLKIQPSEPRDSAVYFCASGLGVSTDTQYFGPGTRLTVL.

The gene calls are TRBV11-1 and TRBJ2-1; the D is unclear. Trimming stripped 4 bases from V and 10 bases from J, with 20 bases between. The length of the CDR3 is 15 residues. Germline assignment: CDR1 SGHAT and CDR2 FQDESV (reference sequence). The CDR3, as DNA: TGTGCCAGCAGCTCAGCGACAACAGAGTCCTGGGAGCAGTTCTTC. It translates to CASSSATTESWEQFF. Based on the CDR3 plus reference TRBV11-1 and TRBJ2-1, the full variable domain is EAEVAQSPRYKITEKSQAVAFWCDPISGHATLYWYRQILGQGPELLVQFQDESVVDDSQLPKDRFSAERLKGVDSTLKIQPAELGDSAMYLCASSSATTESWEQFFGPGTRLTVL.

This chain joins TRBV5-1 and TRBJ1-1; tentatively, D is TRBD1 (5 bases). The CDR3 covers 12 residues. Trimming took 1 base from V and 6 from J, leaving 7 bases between them. Germline CDR1 SGHRS, CDR2 YFSETQ. The CDR3 spells CASSLSGAEAFF. The CDR3 nucleotides read TGCGCCAGCAGCTTGTCGGGGGCTGAAGCTTTCTTT. Filled out from reference TRBV5-1 and TRBJ1-1, the complete variable domain reads KAGVTQTPRYLIKTRGQQVTLSCSPISGHRSVSWYQQTPGQGLQFLFEYFSETQRNKGNFPGRFSGRQFSNSRSEMNVSTLELGDSALYLCASSLSGAEAFFGQGTRLTVV.